The text below deals with one TCR beta chain. This clone is a singleton in its sample. It has no known antigen specificity. Per-base quality was not reported, and no clone a single base away is much larger than it. Receptor amplification or capture employed the immunoSEQ multiplex PCR assay. Adaptive Biotechnology amplified CDR3 regions from genomic DNA with a two-step multiplex PCR that controlled for amplification bias. Primers covering every V and J gene segment were used in the first PCR, while barcodes and Illumina adapters were added in the second PCR. CDR3 libraries were sequenced using an Illumina instrument. Regarding the original processing steps: The analysis drew on both the pipelines supplied by the vendor and custom analysis of the raw data in R/Bioconductor running R version 3.3.0. Clonality, which ranges from 0 to 1, was calculated as the inverse of the normalised Shannon entropy across all productive clones. High-frequency clones were defined as the repertoire share of the top 100 clones, retaining only clones passing a 95% confidence test. Overlap between samples was measured with the Morisita-Horn index, while repertoire diversity was measured with the Simpson index. As stored in TCRdb, this immuneACCESS dataset retains in-frame rearrangements with V and J assigned. A fraction of the clones does not appear; measured against another copy, unresolved V genes explain less than half of the discrepancy, and the remainder lacks a known reason. V and J calls and clone size are as listed in that table; D and trimming were resolved from the DNA. The sample table lists around 9,700 clones, roughly 87% of them with a count of one. The top ten constitute roughly 9.5% of the sample.

Explained via the paper, the time point label denotes: inflamed ileum from the surgical specimen. To be eligible, patients had to be adults with ileal or ileocolonic Crohn's disease and an indication for ileocolonic resection. Before DNA extraction, whole ileal mucosal biopsies were kept frozen at -80 degrees C. Genomic DNA was isolated from frozen whole biopsies using a TRizol-based method, and the DNA was quantified with a NanoDrop 2000 spectrophotometer. Between the V and J ends, shortened by 4 bases and 3 bases respectively, the junction contains 10 bases. CDR1 and CDR2, per the germline V gene, are SGHRS and YFSETQ. CDR3 length: 13 amino acids, cysteine to phenylalanine. Solely the CDR3 DNA is kept, with 39 bases framed from the first base. The record originates from a study of T cell repertoires in ileal Crohn's disease (dated by TCRdb to between 2019 and 2020). Background on the whole study: Median disease duration was around 7.9 years, and about a third of patients were identified as active smokers at the time of surgery. M0 samples consisted of biopsies taken from the inflamed part of the ileum in the surgical resection specimen. For commercial TCRB immunosequencing, around 500 nanograms of biopsy DNA were submitted for each sample. A total of around 150 mucosal samples from some 60 patients were sequenced, with samples obtained at several locations on the surgical specimen and at postoperative endoscopy. Every patient underwent surgery because of a complication, which was stricturing disease in around 60% and penetrating disease in about 39%. The TCR repertoire was analysed in about 60 patients with Crohn's disease drawn from a prospective multicentre cohort. A Rutgeerts score higher than i0 was the definition used for endoscopic postoperative recurrence. Running in parallel with the study was a multicentre cohort set up to find predictors of early endoscopic recurrence following ileocolonic resection. Postoperative therapy was given to about half of the patients, with thiopurines administered to 11 patients and anti-TNF agents administered to approximately 17 patients.

The study at large found these results: More high-frequency clones were carried by sorted CD8 T cells than by CD4 T cells, suggesting that mucosal expansions were mainly CD8. Patients who were active smokers at surgery had a significantly higher proportion of clonal expansions than non-smokers (approximately 26% vs 17%, p=0.02). Endoscopic recurrence was found to be associated with higher high-frequency clone percentages at surgery, and recurrence was observed in all patients with clonality above 26.8% (18/57). Mucosal CD4 and CD8 T cells were sorted and sequenced only in a subgroup of patients, whose size was not stated.

The receptor's source is an adult with Crohn's disease. The V and J genes are TRBV5-1 and TRBJ1-2, and perhaps TRBD1 as D gene, on 6 matching bases. Sequenced material: ileal tissue. Here is the DNA: TGCGCCAGCAGCCGGGGGCGCGACTATGGCTACACCTTC. Its protein reads: CASSRGRDYGYTF.